The clone carrying this TCR beta chain was detected ten times or more. The record originates from a study of T cells after yellow fever vaccination. Study-wide context: CD3, CD45RA, CCR7 and CD95 defined the sorted EM, EMRA, CM and Tscm memory subsets. Some fractions had low cell numbers, and these were prepared with SMART-Seq v4 Ultra Low Input.

A single record per CDR3 protein comes from TCRdb applying MiXCR to the 5' RACE reads. The sample includes over 35,000 distinct CDR3 sequences, just under 6.5% of them seen just once. Findings of the study overall: Sorted repertoires could include abundant contaminating clonotypes from bulk cells.

The CDR3 covers 15 residues. Trimming cost V 7 bases and J 1 base, with 19 bases left between them. Germline CDR1 GTSNPN, CDR2 SVGIG (reference sequence). The starting material was PBMCs, either bulk or a sorted T-cell subset (CD4+, CD8+, memory, or dextramer-sorted; not recorded which), obtained 45 days after the yellow fever booster vaccination. The TCR was taken from a man aged 30 to 39 who received the YFV17D yellow fever vaccine. The gene calls are TRBV30 and TRBJ1-2; a weak D match, TRBD1 (5 bases). As DNA, the CDR3 is TGTGCCTCCGTAATCGGGGCGGGAGGTAACTATGGCTACACCTTC. This translates into CASVIGAGGNYGYTF.